Listed below are T cell receptor beta chains from one sample, sequenced in a study of T cell repertoires in cytomegalovirus infection. TCRdb processed the reads anew with MiXCR; each CDR3 protein has one entry. The top ten clones hold around 74% of a sample with approximately 100,000 distinct CDR3 sequences, around 45% of them seen once. No antigen is known for these receptors. Sequenced here: CD8+ T cells from cultured PBMCs, sampled from culture after CMV antigen stimulation. These receptors were taken from a human donor in good health (CMV status not recorded). Some clones in this sample may be carry-over from other donors' samples. The CDR3 runs from the conserved cysteine through the conserved F or W. A D gene is named only where the DNA matches it firmly. Some rows mark clone size as missing; the rest say once, few, many or name a class of expanded clone.

TRBJ1-4,few,-,TRBV12-3/TRBV12-4,TGTGCCAGCAGTTTAGATGAAAAACTGTTTTTT,CASSLDEKLFF
TRBJ1-1,many,TRBD1,TRBV5-1,TGCGCCAGCAGCGGCGCAGGGGGAGGAACTGAAGCTTTCTTT,CASSGAGGGTEAFF
TRBJ2-3,-,TRBD2,TRBV5-6,TGTGCCAGCAGCCCGGGACTAGCGGGGGCCCCACATAAGTATTTT,CASSPGLAGAPHKYF
TRBJ1-5,-,TRBD1,TRBV6-6,TGTGCCAGCAGTTACTCGAGACAGGGGGCATTTCAGCCCCAGCATTTT,CASSYSRQGAFQPQHF
TRBJ1-1,few,TRBD1,TRBV7-6,TGTGCCAGCAGCTTAGAGGAGACAGGGAGCACTGAAGCTTTCTTT,CASSLEETGSTEAFF
TRBJ2-7,few,TRBD1,TRBV5-1,TGCGCCAGCAGCTCCCCCGGGACAGGGGGCGAGCAGTACTTC,CASSSPGTGGEQYF
TRBJ2-3,few,TRBD2,TRBV7-8,TGTGCCAGCAGCTTAGATACACTAGCGGGTCCCACAGATACGCAGTATTTT,CASSLDTLAGPTDTQYF
TRBJ2-1,-,TRBD2,TRBV12-3/TRBV12-4,TGTGCCAGCAGTTTCGGGGGGACTAGCGAGCAGTTCTTC,CASSFGGTSEQFF
TRBJ2-3,-,-,TRBV24-1,TGTGCCACCAGTGATTTGGGGGGTACGCAGTATTTT,CATSDLGGTQYF
TRBJ2-4,few,TRBD2,TRBV28,TGTGCCAGCAGTTTAGTTGGTAGCGGGGGGTATCAAAACATTCAGTACTTC,CASSLVGSGGYQNIQYF
TRBJ1-1,few,-,TRBV7-9,TGTGCCAGCGGCGATCATACAGCGAACACTGAAGCTTTCTTT,CASGDHTANTEAFF
TRBJ2-3,-,-,TRBV7-2,TGTGCCAGCAGCTCCACCCCGACTAGATTTGATACGCAGTATTTT,CASSSTPTRFDTQYF
TRBJ2-5,once,-,TRBV11-3,TGTGCCAGCAGCGGGGGGGCTGCGCAGATAGGACTAGAGACCCAGTACTTC,CASSGGAAQIGLETQYF
TRBJ2-1,-,-,TRBV7-9,TGTGCCAGCAGCAAAATATTAAATGAGCAGTTCTTC,CASSKILNEQFF
TRBJ2-6,few,-,TRBV12-3/TRBV12-4,TGTGCCAGCAGTTTAGTAGGGGCTGGGGCCAACGTCCTGACTTTC,CASSLVGAGANVLTF
TRBJ1-1,-,-,TRBV11-3,TGTGCCAGCAGCTTAGGCCCAGGGGTTGACGAAGCTTTCTTT,CASSLGPGVDEAFF
TRBJ1-1,many,-,TRBV12-3/TRBV12-4,TGTGCCAGCAGGACTCTAAGTGCGGGACTGAACACTGAAGCTTTCTTT,CASRTLSAGLNTEAFF
TRBJ2-7,-,TRBD2,TRBV7-9,TGTGCCAGCACCACACCTCCCATCCGGGGAGGGTACGAGCAGTACTTC,CASTTPPIRGGYEQYF
TRBJ2-1,-,TRBD1,TRBV9,TGTGCCAGCAGCGTAGTCGGTTGGCAGGGGGCTGGCAATGAGCAGTTCTTC,CASSVVGWQGAGNEQFF
TRBJ2-5,-,TRBD1,TRBV3-1,TGTGCCAGCAGCCAAGGGGGAACGGGACAGTTGTTGCAGACCCAGTACTTC,CASSQGGTGQLLQTQYF
TRBJ2-3,few,TRBD2,TRBV19,TGTGCCAGTACTCCGACTAGCGGCACAGATACGCAGTATTTT,CASTPTSGTDTQYF
TRBJ1-2,-,-,TRBV5-6,TGTGCCAGCAGCTTCCGGGGACCTATGGGCTACACCTTC,CASSFRGPMGYTF
TRBJ1-1,-,-,TRBV12-3/TRBV12-4,TGTGCCAGCAGTTTTCTTATAGGCAGCACTGAAGCTTTCTTT,CASSFLIGSTEAFF
TRBJ1-1,-,-,TRBV5-6,TGTGCCAGCAGCTTGCCGGGTAGCACTGAAGCTTTCTTT,CASSLPGSTEAFF
TRBJ2-3,few,-,TRBV19,TGTGCCAGTAGCAGCGCGTGGCCCGATACGCAGTATTTT,CASSSAWPDTQYF
TRBJ1-1,once,TRBD1,TRBV10-3,TGTGCCATCATTGAAGGACAGGGTTCGAACACTGAAGCTTTCTTT,CAIIEGQGSNTEAFF
TRBJ2-5,-,-,TRBV28,TGTGCCAGCAGTTTACCGGGACTCCCAGAGACCCAGTACTTC,CASSLPGLPETQYF
TRBJ2-1,-,TRBD2,TRBV28,TGTGCCAGCAGTTCCCTAGCGGTTTTGTACAATGAGCAGTTCTTC,CASSSLAVLYNEQFF
TRBJ2-5,few,-,TRBV6-6,TGTGCCAGCAGTTCCTCAGGGGTCGAGAGAGACGAGAACTTC,CASSSSGVERDENF
TRBJ1-1,few,-,TRBV5-1,TGCGCCAGCAGCTTGTACAGGGCGAACACTGAAGCTTTCTTT,CASSLYRANTEAFF
TRBJ2-3,once,-,TRBV6-2/TRBV6-3,TGTGCCAGCAGTTGGGGGGATACGCAGTATTTT,CASSWGDTQYF
TRBJ2-3,many,-,TRBV6-2/TRBV6-3,TGTGCCAGCAGTTACTCCCTGAGCCCAGATACGCAGTATTTT,CASSYSLSPDTQYF
TRBJ1-5,few,-,TRBV7-9,TGTGCCAGCAGCTTAGACGCTAGCAATCAGCCCCAGCATTTT,CASSLDASNQPQHF
TRBJ2-7,many,-,TRBV4-2,TGTGCCAGCAGCCAAGGGGGGGCCTACGAGCAGTACTTC,CASSQGGAYEQYF
TRBJ2-1,-,-,TRBV29-1,TGCAGCGTTGGAGTACCTGAGCAGTTCTTC,CSVGVPEQFF
TRBJ2-6,-,-,TRBV4-1,TGCGCCAGCAGCCAAGATCACGAGAGTGGGGCCAACGTCCTGACTTTC,CASSQDHESGANVLTF
TRBJ2-1,few,-,TRBV27,TGTGCCAGCAGTTTTTGGGGGCGCGGGTTTTACAATGAGCAGTTCTTC,CASSFWGRGFYNEQFF
TRBJ2-7,many,TRBD1,TRBV5-6,TGTGCCAGCAGCCCGTGGGGCAGGGGGTTATACGAGCAGTACTTC,CASSPWGRGLYEQYF
TRBJ1-3,once,-,TRBV29-1,TGCAGCGTTAGGGGCAGCATTGACGGAAACACCATATATTTT,CSVRGSIDGNTIYF
TRBJ2-3,-,-,TRBV30,TGTGCCTGGGGGGGCGGGGAAAGCACAGATACGCAGTATTTT,CAWGGGESTDTQYF
TRBJ2-3,-,TRBD2,TRBV7-2,TGTGCCAGCAGCTTGGGACTAGCGGCTACAGAGGCGCAGTATTTT,CASSLGLAATEAQYF
TRBJ2-3,-,-,TRBV7-2,TGTGCCAGCAGCTTTAGTAGCGCAGCAGATACGCAGTATTTT,CASSFSSAADTQYF
TRBJ2-1,-,TRBD2,TRBV19,TGTGCCAGTAGTATTGACGGGGGGTCCTACAATGAGCAGTTCTTC,CASSIDGGSYNEQFF
TRBJ2-3,-,-,TRBV2,TGTGCCAGCAATACAGGGTATACGCAGTATTTT,CASNTGYTQYF
TRBJ2-7,-,TRBD1,TRBV27,TGTGCCAGCAGCATGATGACAGGGGCCTACGAGCAGTACTTC,CASSMMTGAYEQYF
TRBJ2-3,few,TRBD1,TRBV2,TGTGCCAGCAGACTGACAGGGGACTCTAGCACAGATACGCAGTATTTT,CASRLTGDSSTDTQYF
TRBJ2-5,-,-,TRBV2,TGTGCCAGCTCCACGGGACGTCTCCAAGAGACCCAGTACTTC,CASSTGRLQETQYF
TRBJ2-3,many,-,TRBV4-1,TGCGCCAGCAGCCGAGACCGGGGGGCCTCAGATACGCAGTATTTT,CASSRDRGASDTQYF
TRBJ1-5,many,-,TRBV27,TGTGCCAGCAGCGAACAGGTACCCATAAGAGACCAAACCGGCAATCAGCCCCAGCATTTT,CASSEQVPIRDQTGNQPQHF
TRBJ1-5,-,-,TRBV2,TGTGCCAGCAGCCAGGTGGGGAGTGGACAGCCCCAGCATTTT,CASSQVGSGQPQHF
TRBJ1-5,-,-,TRBV28,TGTGCCAGCGAAGGTGGGATCGTACTAAATCAGCCCCAGCATTTT,CASEGGIVLNQPQHF
TRBJ2-3,few,TRBD1,TRBV27,TGTGCCAGCAGTTCCCAAATTAGGACAGGGGGCAGCACAGATACGCAGTATTTT,CASSSQIRTGGSTDTQYF
TRBJ2-1,-,TRBD2,TRBV2,TGTGCCAGCAGGCCAACTAGCGGGCTCAGCAATGAGCAGTTCTTC,CASRPTSGLSNEQFF